The entry below gives a single T cell receptor (beta chain) sequence along with its context. The antigen remains unidentified. This sample is part of a study of shared clonotypes between healthy human individuals. Study information: Sampling drew on donors who were a couple of women and a few men aged 18 to 49. Per-donor plates numbered three CD4 naive, three CD4 memory, two CD8 naive and one CD8 memory. Overall study findings and caveats: Measured sharing among donors was expected to vary with sequencing depth. A generally larger estimated richness was seen in naive subsets than in memory subsets.

Clones were sequenced by immunoSEQ multiplex PCR, and TCRdb holds only the in-frame ones, with some missing. The sample includes around 690,000 clones, roughly 88% of them seen just once. This CDR3 spans 11 amino acids. In germline, CDR1 is SGHNT, CDR2 YYREEE (reference sequence). Trimming removed 4 bases from V and 6 bases from J, with 7 bases in between. The origin of this receptor is a man in his late teens or twenties in good health. Some clones in this sample may be carry-over from other donors' samples. Sequencing was done on a sample of memory CD8+ T cells from PBMCs. Subset: CD45RO+ cells pooled with CCR7-negative TemRA cells. The chain combines TRBV5-4 with TRBJ1-1; TRBD1 is a possible D gene (5 bases). The CDR3 DNA is TGTGCCAGCAGCGGGGGACCTGAAGCTTTCTTT. This codes for CASSGGPEAFF.